This TCR beta chain originates from a study of T cell responses to AZD1222 COVID-19 vaccine. Whole-study results and caveats: Spike-specific TCR breadth and depth rose after two AZD1222 doses. At 160-218 and 743-854, vaccine-associated CD4 TCRs were dominant, and they spanned spike. Donors skewed white British and female; clonal diversity was possibly underestimated.

Worth noting for this clone: Its cognate antigen is unknown.

With 5 bases clipped from V and 1 base from J, the junction kept 6 bases outside the gene matches. Germline V gene data show CDR1 as SGDLS and CDR2 as YYNGEE. The CDR3 has 15 residues. TCRdb keeps only in-frame clones here, not all; method: immunoSEQ multiplex PCR. This sample contains about 140,000 clones. This TCR derives from an adult in good health. Sequencing was done on a sample of peripheral blood. The gene calls are TRBV9 and TRBJ1-5; 7 bases are shared with TRBD1. CDR3 sequence reads: CASSQSGQSNQPQHF. The CDR3 nucleotides are TGTGCCAGCAGTCAATCGGGACAGAGCAATCAGCCCCAGCATTTT.